This T cell receptor (beta chain) was recovered during a study of T cell repertoires in cytomegalovirus infection. TCRdb itself ran the reads through MiXCR, one entry per CDR3 protein. Of 680,000 or so distinct CDR3 sequences in the sample, 35% are singletons; the top ten hold 2.5% to 3%. Per the germline V gene, CDR1 is MGHRA and CDR2 is YSYEKL. Trimming shortened V by 3 bases and J by 0 bases, and 21 bases separated the two germline ends. This CDR3 has 19 amino acids. Source material: PBMCs. This receptor was identified in a human donor in good health (CMV status not recorded). Some clones in this sample may be carry-over from other donors' samples. The J gene is TRBJ2-1, the V gene TRBV4-1; D ambiguous. The CDR3, as DNA: TGCGCCAGCAGCCATAACCCCCGATCTCTCCCTAGCTCCTACAATGAGCAGTTCTTC. Its translation is CASSHNPRSLPSSYNEQFF.